This TCR beta chain was observed in a study of T cell responses to AZD1222 COVID-19 vaccine. TCRdb's copy holds only in-frame clones and misses some; the assay was immunoSEQ multiplex PCR. The table has about 73,000 clones, 89% seen once. General study results and limits: Nearly half of the spike-specific TCRs reportedly recognize variant regions that carry no mutations.

This clone was seen more than once but under ten times. The antigen remains undetermined. Material: peripheral blood, obtained 28 days after the second AZD1222 dose. The TCR sequence derives from an adult who received the AZD1222 COVID-19 vaccine.

CDR3 sequence: CASVGLAGTSAITGELFF. In nucleotides, the CDR3 is TGTGCCAGCGTCGGACTAGCGGGAACTTCAGCTATAACCGGGGAGCTGTTTTTT. This chain uses TRBV2 with TRBJ2-2, with 12 nucleotides matching TRBD2. The CDR3 loop spans 18 amino acids. CDR1 and CDR2 from the germline V gene are SNHLY and FYNNEI. J gave up 5 bases and V 8 bases, and 15 bases lay outside the gene matches.